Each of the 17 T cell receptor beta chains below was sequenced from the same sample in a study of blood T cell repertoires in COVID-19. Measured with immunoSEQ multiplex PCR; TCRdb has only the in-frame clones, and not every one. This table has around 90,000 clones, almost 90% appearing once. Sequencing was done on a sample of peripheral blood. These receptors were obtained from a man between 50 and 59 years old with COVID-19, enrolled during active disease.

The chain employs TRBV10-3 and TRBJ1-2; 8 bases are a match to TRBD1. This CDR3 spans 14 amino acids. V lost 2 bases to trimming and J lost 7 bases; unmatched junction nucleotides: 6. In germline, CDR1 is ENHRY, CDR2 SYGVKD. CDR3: CAISEKSGGVGYTF. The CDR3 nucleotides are TGTGCCATCAGTGAGAAGTCAGGGGGCGTTGGCTACACCTTC.

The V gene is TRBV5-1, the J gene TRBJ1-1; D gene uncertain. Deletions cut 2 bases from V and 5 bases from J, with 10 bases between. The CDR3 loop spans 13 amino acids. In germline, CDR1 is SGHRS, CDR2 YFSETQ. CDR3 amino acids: CASSFQGGTEAFF. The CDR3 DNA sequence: TGCGCCAGCAGCTTTCAAGGAGGGACTGAAGCTTTCTTT.

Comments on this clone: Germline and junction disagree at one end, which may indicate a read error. CDR3 coding DNA: TGCGCTACCCGGGGCAGACAGGGGGCCCTCGAGCAGTACTTC. This sequence encodes CATRGRQGALEQYF. The chain is built from TRBV11-2 and TRBJ2-7; 10 bases are a match to TRBD1. The CDR3 consists of 14 residues. Germline CDR1 reads SGHAT; CDR2 reads FQNNGV.

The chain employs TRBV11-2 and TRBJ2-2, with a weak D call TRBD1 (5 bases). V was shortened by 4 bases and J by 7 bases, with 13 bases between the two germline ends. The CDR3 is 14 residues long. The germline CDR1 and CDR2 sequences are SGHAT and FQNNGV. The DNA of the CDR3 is TGTGCCAGCAGCTGGGTCCCAAGGGGCGGGGAGCTGTTTTTT. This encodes CASSWVPRGGELFF.

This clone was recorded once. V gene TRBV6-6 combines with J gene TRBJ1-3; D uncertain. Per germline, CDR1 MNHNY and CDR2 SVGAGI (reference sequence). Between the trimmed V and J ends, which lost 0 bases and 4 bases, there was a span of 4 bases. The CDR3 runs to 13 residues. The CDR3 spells CASSYSEGNTIYF. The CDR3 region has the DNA TGTGCCAGCAGTTACTCCGAGGGAAACACCATATATTTT.

CDR3 amino acids: CASSPPGNTIYF. For the CDR3, the DNA is TGTGCCAGCAGCCCCCCGGGAAACACCATATATTTT. V usage is TRBV7-2 and J usage is TRBJ1-3, with no clear D. CDR3 size: 12 residues. V dropped 5 bases and J dropped 4 bases, with 6 bases sitting between them. CDR1 and CDR2 (germline): SGHTA, FQGNSA.

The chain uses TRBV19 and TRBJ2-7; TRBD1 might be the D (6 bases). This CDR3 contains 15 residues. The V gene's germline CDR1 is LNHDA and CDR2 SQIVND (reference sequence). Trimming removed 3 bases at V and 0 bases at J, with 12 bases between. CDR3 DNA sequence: TGTGCCAGTAGTATGGCCGGGACACTCTCCTACGAGCAGTACTTC. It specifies CASSMAGTLSYEQYF.

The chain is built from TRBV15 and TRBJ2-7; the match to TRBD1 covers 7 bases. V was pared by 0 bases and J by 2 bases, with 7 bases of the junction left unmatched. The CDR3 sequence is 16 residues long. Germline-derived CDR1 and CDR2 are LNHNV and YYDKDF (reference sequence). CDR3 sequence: CATSRDRGTATYEQYF. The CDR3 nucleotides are TGTGCCACCAGCAGAGATAGGGGGACAGCTACCTACGAGCAGTACTTC.

CDR3 amino acids: CASSESGLNQPQHF. CDR3 coding DNA: TGCGCCAGCAGTGAGTCGGGGCTCAATCAGCCCCAGCATTTT. The J gene is TRBJ1-5, the V gene TRBV10-2, with D perhaps matching TRBD1 (5 bases). Trimming took 0 bases from V and 3 from J, leaving 6 bases between them. Germline loops: CDR1 WSHSY, CDR2 SAAADI. CDR3 length: 14 residues.

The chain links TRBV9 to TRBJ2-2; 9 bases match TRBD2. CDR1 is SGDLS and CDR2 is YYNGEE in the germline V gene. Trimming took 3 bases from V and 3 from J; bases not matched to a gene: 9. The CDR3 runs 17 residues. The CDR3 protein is CASSAPAGGLYTGELFF. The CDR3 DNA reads TGTGCCAGCAGCGCCCCTGCGGGGGGGCTCTACACCGGGGAGCTGTTTTTT.

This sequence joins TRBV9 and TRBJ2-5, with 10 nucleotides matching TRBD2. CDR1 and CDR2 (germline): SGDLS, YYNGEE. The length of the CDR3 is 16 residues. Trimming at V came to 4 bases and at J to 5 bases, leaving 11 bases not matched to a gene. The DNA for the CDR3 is TGTGCCAGCAGCCCCCGGGAGCGGGGGGGGTGGGAGACCCAGTACTTC. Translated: CASSPRERGGWETQYF. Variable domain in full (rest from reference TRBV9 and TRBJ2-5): DSGVTQTPKHLITATGQRVTLRCSPRSGDLSVYWYQQSLDQGLQFLIQYYNGEERAKGNILERFSAQQFPDLHSELNLSSLELGDSALYFCASSPRERGGWETQYFGPGTRLLVL.

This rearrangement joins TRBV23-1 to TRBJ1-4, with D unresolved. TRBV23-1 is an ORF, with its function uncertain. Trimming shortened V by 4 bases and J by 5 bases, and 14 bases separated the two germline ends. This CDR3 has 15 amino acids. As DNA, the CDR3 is TGCGCCAGCAGTCCGGCCGACAACGAGAATGAAAAACTGTTTTTT. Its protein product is CASSPADNENEKLFF.

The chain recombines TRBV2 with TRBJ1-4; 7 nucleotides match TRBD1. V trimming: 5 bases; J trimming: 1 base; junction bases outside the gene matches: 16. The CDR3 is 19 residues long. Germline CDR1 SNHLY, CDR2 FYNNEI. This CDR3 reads CASSTPDLQGRGTNEKLFF. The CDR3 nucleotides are TGTGCCAGCAGTACTCCGGACTTACAGGGGAGAGGAACTAATGAAAAACTGTTTTTT.

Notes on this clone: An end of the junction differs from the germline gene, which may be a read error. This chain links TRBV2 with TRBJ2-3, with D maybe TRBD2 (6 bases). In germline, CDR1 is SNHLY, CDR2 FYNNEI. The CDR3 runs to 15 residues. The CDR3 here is CASSVWRGLTDTQYF. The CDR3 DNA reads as TGTGCCAGTAGTGTGTGGCGGGGCCTCACAGATACGCAGTATTTT.

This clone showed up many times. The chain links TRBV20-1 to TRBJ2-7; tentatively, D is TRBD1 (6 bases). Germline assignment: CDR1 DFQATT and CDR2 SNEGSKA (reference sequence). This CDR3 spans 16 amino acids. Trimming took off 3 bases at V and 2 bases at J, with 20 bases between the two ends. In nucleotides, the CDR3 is TGCAGTGCTAGTACCCTTCCCGGGACAACCGCCTACGAGCAGTACTTC. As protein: CSASTLPGTTAYEQYF.

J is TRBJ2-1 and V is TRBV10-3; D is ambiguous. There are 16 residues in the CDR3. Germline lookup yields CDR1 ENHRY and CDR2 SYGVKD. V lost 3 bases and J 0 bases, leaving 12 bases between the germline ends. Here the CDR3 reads CAISDRDWYSYNEQFF. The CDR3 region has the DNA TGTGCCATCAGTGACAGAGACTGGTACTCCTACAATGAGCAGTTCTTC.

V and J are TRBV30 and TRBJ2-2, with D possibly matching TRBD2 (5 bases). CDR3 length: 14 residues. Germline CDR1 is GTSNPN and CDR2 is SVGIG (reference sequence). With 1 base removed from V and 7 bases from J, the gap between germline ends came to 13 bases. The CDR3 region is CAWSAAVRVGELFF. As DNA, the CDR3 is TGTGCCTGGAGTGCTGCCGTGAGGGTCGGGGAGCTGTTTTTT.